The sequence of this T cell receptor beta chain was determined in a study of memory CD4+ T cells and cytomegalovirus serostatus. At the level of the study: Donors were healthy Belgian adults, several CMV seropositive and approximately 23 seronegative.

Single viable CD3+CD4+CD8-CD45RO+ cells were sorted as the memory CD4+ T cells. Germline V CDR1 and CDR2: SGHAT, FQNNGV. V lost 5 bases to trimming and J lost 16 bases; unmatched junction nucleotides: 10. This CDR3 comprises 12 residues. The repertoire was sequenced with immunoSEQ multiplex PCR; TCRdb's copy has only in-frame clones and lacks some. The profile shows around 62,000 clones, roughly 76% of them singletons. A single count supports this clone. The target antigen is unknown. Points from the study as a whole: Suggested: most of the CMV-linked TCR signature lies in CD4+ memory cells.

Sequencing was performed on memory CD4+ T cells from blood. This receptor was taken from an adult in good health and CMV-seropositive. The chain employs TRBV11-2 and TRBJ1-3; 8 bases align to TRBD1. The chain's CDR3 is CASSADRGGGYF. DNA for the CDR3: TGTGCCAGCAGCGCCGACAGGGGAGGAGGTTATTTT.